This T cell receptor beta chain was captured by sequencing in a study of T cell changes during pregnancy in multiple sclerosis. The repertoire was sequenced with immunoSEQ multiplex PCR; TCRdb's copy has only in-frame clones and lacks some. The data show roughly 84,000 clones, with approximately 92% seen just once and more than 1.1% held by the top ten. The trim removed 7 bases at V and 2 bases at J, leaving 8 bases unmatched. Per germline, CDR1 MDHEN and CDR2 SYDVKM. CDR3 size: 15 residues. This chain joins TRBV28 and TRBJ2-3, with TRBD2 matching over 8 bases. This sequence originates from a female donor in good health, enrolled as a control in a pregnancy study. The input for sequencing was peripheral blood, taken in the third trimester of pregnancy. The CDR3 region is CASMVAGGLTDTQYF. The CDR3 DNA reads TGTGCCAGCATGGTCGCGGGAGGTCTCACAGATACGCAGTATTTT.